Detailed here is one TCR beta chain. No antigen is known for it. At the DNA level, this CDR3 is encoded by other sequences in the same sample as well. Germline V gives CDR1 SGHRS, CDR2 YFSETQ. V gave up 4 bases and J gave up 5 bases; unmatched junction bases: 23. CDR3 length: 19 amino acids. These data are taken from a study of cytomegalovirus exposure and HLA in healthy donors. Overall study results and limits: Presence/absence comparisons presumed near-even sequencing depth among donors.

A multiplex PCR was run with 60 Vbeta primers and 13 Jbeta primers. Here immunoSEQ multiplex PCR was the method, and the copy in TCRdb shows in-frame clones only, minus some. The repertoire holds 55,000 to 80,000 clones, with approximately 72% as singletons. This chain connects TRBV5-1 to TRBJ2-5; 7 positions agree with TRBD2. Sequences were obtained from PBMCs. This TCR derives from a woman aged 25-40 years in good health and CMV-seropositive. The DNA of the CDR3 is TGCGCCAGCAGCCTGGCGTCTAGCGGCGGAGGAAAGTTAAAGGAGACCCAGTACTTC. This codes for CASSLASSGGGKLKETQYF.